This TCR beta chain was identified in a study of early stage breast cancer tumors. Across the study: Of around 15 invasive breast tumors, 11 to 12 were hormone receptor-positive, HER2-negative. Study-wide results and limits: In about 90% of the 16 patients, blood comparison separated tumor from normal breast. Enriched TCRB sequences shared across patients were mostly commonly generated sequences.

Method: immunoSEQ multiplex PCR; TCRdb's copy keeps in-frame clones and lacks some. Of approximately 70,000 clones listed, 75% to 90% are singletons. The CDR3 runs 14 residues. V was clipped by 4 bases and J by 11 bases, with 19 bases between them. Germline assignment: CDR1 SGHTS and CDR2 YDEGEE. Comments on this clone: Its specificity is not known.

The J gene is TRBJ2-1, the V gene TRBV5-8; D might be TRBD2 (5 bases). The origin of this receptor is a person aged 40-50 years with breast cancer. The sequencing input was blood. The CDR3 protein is CASSPGLTRLKQFF. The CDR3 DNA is TGTGCCAGCAGCCCCGGACTGACCCGTTTGAAGCAGTTCTTC.